This T cell receptor beta chain comes out of a study of blood T cells in healthy people across ages. Study-wide results and caveats: The long-lived group displayed more naive CD4+ cells, plus higher diversity, than the aged donors did. Per-million-T-cell TCR beta diversity fell roughly linearly with age.

Healthy Caucasians from Russia aged roughly 6 to 90 served as donors. A sample-barcoded 5' primer and a J-beta primer mix were used in a second PCR of roughly 7 to 11 cycles. Every cDNA molecule carried a tag from a template-switch adaptor bearing 12 random nucleotides. In TCRdb, the 5' RACE reads were re-called with MiXCR into one record per CDR3 protein. The sample lists about 620,000 distinct CDR3 sequences, around 52% occurring once. V gave up 4 bases and J gave up 2 bases; unmatched junction bases: 4. The CDR3 spans 15 residues. Per germline, CDR1 SGHTA and CDR2 FQGNSA. With regard to this clonotype: The antigen remains undetermined. One base away lies a much larger clone, so this may be a sequencing read error.

The V call is TRBV7-2, the J call TRBJ2-3; 9 bases agree with TRBD2. The TCR sequence derives from a woman older than 75 in good health. The sample consisted of blood. The CDR3 loop reads CASSSPSGTTDTQYF. Here the CDR3 DNA reads TGTGCCAGCAGCTCACCTAGCGGGACCACAGATACGCAGTATTTT.